This T cell receptor (beta chain) was found in a study of T cell responses to AZD1222 COVID-19 vaccine. Study-level results: All repertoire sampling was performed exclusively after the peak T cell response. Spike-specific TCR breadth and depth rose after two AZD1222 doses. CD4 TCRs covered the whole spike, strongest at regions 160-218 and 743-854.

The data were produced by immunoSEQ multiplex PCR, yet TCRdb's version contains in-frame clones alone and is incomplete. The sample carries 100,000 to 150,000 clones, 80% to 90% recorded once. In this sample, this clone turned up once. Antigen unknown. V gave up 3 bases and J gave up 7 bases; unmatched junction bases: 11. The CDR3 totals 17 residues. CDR1 LNHDA and CDR2 SQIVND come from the germline V gene (reference sequence). Sequencing used peripheral blood, obtained on day 0 of AZD1222 vaccination. This chain links TRBV19 with TRBJ2-1; 11 bases line up with TRBD2. This receptor was taken from an adult in good health. This chain's CDR3 is CASSILTSGGLGNEQFF. In DNA form, the CDR3 reads TGTGCCAGTAGTATCCTAACTAGCGGGGGTCTTGGTAATGAGCAGTTCTTC.